A selection of T cell receptor beta chains follows, all from one sample in a study of blood T cell repertoires in COVID-19. TCRdb's copy holds only in-frame clones and misses some; the assay was immunoSEQ multiplex PCR. The table lists roughly 220,000 clones, more than 80% of them singletons, with 3.5% in the top ten. Sequencing used PBMCs or T cells enriched from blood (not recorded which). These receptors originate from a woman in her late teens or twenties in a cohort exposed to, infected with or recovered from COVID-19 (not recorded which). CDR3s include the opening cysteine and the closing phenylalanine or tryptophan. The order of the fields is CDR3 length, D gene, clone size, J gene, V gene, CDR3 DNA, CDR3 protein. A D gene is named only where the DNA matches it firmly. Clone size, where shown, is once, few, many, or a class for clones that have expanded.

cdr3_length: 15; d_call: -; clone_size: -; j_call: TRBJ2-1; v_call: TRBV7-9; cdr3_nt: TGTGCCAGCAGCTTAGGGACACCTACCTACAATGAGCAGTTCTTC; cdr3_aa: CASSLGTPTYNEQFF
cdr3_length: 16; d_call: TRBD1; clone_size: -; j_call: TRBJ2-3; v_call: TRBV24-1; cdr3_nt: TGTGCCACCAGTGATGCTACGGGACAGGGCACAGATACGCAGTATTTT; cdr3_aa: CATSDATGQGTDTQYF
cdr3_length: 15; d_call: TRBD1; clone_size: -; j_call: TRBJ2-7; v_call: TRBV18; cdr3_nt: TGTGCCAGCTCACCCGGGACAGGTCGTTTCAACGAGCAGTACTTC; cdr3_aa: CASSPGTGRFNEQYF
cdr3_length: 16; d_call: TRBD2; clone_size: -; j_call: TRBJ2-3; v_call: TRBV7-3; cdr3_nt: TGTGCCAGCAGTCCCAATAGCGGGGGTCGGGCAGATACGCAGTATTTT; cdr3_aa: CASSPNSGGRADTQYF
cdr3_length: 15; d_call: -; clone_size: few; j_call: TRBJ2-7; v_call: TRBV5-1; cdr3_nt: TGCGCCAGCAGCTATGGCCCGACTGAGACCTACGAGCAGTACTTC; cdr3_aa: CASSYGPTETYEQYF
cdr3_length: 20; d_call: TRBD1; clone_size: once; j_call: TRBJ1-1; v_call: TRBV7-8; cdr3_nt: TGTGCCAGCAGCGTGAGATTCGGGGGACAGACACTGCATCAGAACACTGAAGCTTTCTTT; cdr3_aa: CASSVRFGGQTLHQNTEAFF
cdr3_length: 13; d_call: -; clone_size: -; j_call: TRBJ1-2; v_call: TRBV6-5; cdr3_nt: TGTGCCAGCAGTTACGCCTCAGCGTGGGGCTACACCTTC; cdr3_aa: CASSYASAWGYTF
cdr3_length: 17; d_call: TRBD2; clone_size: -; j_call: TRBJ2-1; v_call: TRBV30; cdr3_nt: TGTGCCTGGAGTTCGTTTGGGACTAGCGGGTTTTACAATGAGCAGTTCTTC; cdr3_aa: CAWSSFGTSGFYNEQFF
cdr3_length: 12; d_call: TRBD1; clone_size: -; j_call: TRBJ2-5; v_call: TRBV29-1; cdr3_nt: TGCAGCGTTGCGGGACAGAAAGAGACCCAGTACTTC; cdr3_aa: CSVAGQKETQYF
cdr3_length: 14; d_call: TRBD2; clone_size: -; j_call: TRBJ2-5; v_call: TRBV5-1; cdr3_nt: TGCGCCAGCAAGGCGGGGGAGGGACAAGAGACCCAGTACTTC; cdr3_aa: CASKAGEGQETQYF
cdr3_length: 13; d_call: -; clone_size: -; j_call: TRBJ2-7; v_call: TRBV24-1; cdr3_nt: TGTGCCACCAGTGATTCACAGAACTACGAGCAGTACTTC; cdr3_aa: CATSDSQNYEQYF
cdr3_length: 13; d_call: -; clone_size: -; j_call: TRBJ1-2; v_call: TRBV13; cdr3_nt: TGTGCCAGCAGCTTAGGCGGGGGAGCTGGCTACACCTTC; cdr3_aa: CASSLGGGAGYTF
cdr3_length: 15; d_call: TRBD2; clone_size: few; j_call: TRBJ2-1; v_call: TRBV9; cdr3_nt: TGTGCCAGCAGCGCCCCGGGACTAGCGGGGGGAAGTCTGTTCTTC; cdr3_aa: CASSAPGLAGGSLFF
cdr3_length: 15; d_call: TRBD1; clone_size: -; j_call: TRBJ1-5; v_call: TRBV27; cdr3_nt: TGTGCCAGCAGTTTACAGGGGGCCGGCAATCAGCCCCAGCATTTT; cdr3_aa: CASSLQGAGNQPQHF
cdr3_length: 17; d_call: TRBD2; clone_size: -; j_call: TRBJ2-3; v_call: TRBV4-1; cdr3_nt: TGCGCCAGCAGCCTTCAACTCGCTAGCGGGGCGGCAGATACGCAGTATTTT; cdr3_aa: CASSLQLASGAADTQYF
cdr3_length: 15; d_call: TRBD2; clone_size: few; j_call: TRBJ2-4; v_call: TRBV7-9; cdr3_nt: TGTGCCAGCAGCCCAGGGACTAGCGGGACGTCCATTCAGTACTTC; cdr3_aa: CASSPGTSGTSIQYF
cdr3_length: 15; d_call: TRBD2; clone_size: -; j_call: TRBJ2-7; v_call: TRBV11-2; cdr3_nt: TGTGCCAGCAGCTTAGATATAGCGGGAGAGCTCGAGCAGTACTTC; cdr3_aa: CASSLDIAGELEQYF
cdr3_length: 14; d_call: TRBD1; clone_size: -; j_call: TRBJ2-7; v_call: TRBV7-9; cdr3_nt: TGTGCCAGCAGCTTAGACAGGGGGCTAGAAGAGCAGTACTTC; cdr3_aa: CASSLDRGLEEQYF
cdr3_length: 14; d_call: -; clone_size: few; j_call: TRBJ1-6; v_call: TRBV4-2; cdr3_nt: TGTGCCAGCAGCCAGGGGGGTCCTAATTCACCCCTCCACTTT; cdr3_aa: CASSQGGPNSPLHF
cdr3_length: 17; d_call: TRBD2; clone_size: -; j_call: TRBJ2-1; v_call: TRBV14; cdr3_nt: TGTGCCAGCAGCCAAGAACTGCGGACTAGAGATTACAATGAGCAGTTCTTC; cdr3_aa: CASSQELRTRDYNEQFF
cdr3_length: 18; d_call: -; clone_size: once; j_call: TRBJ1-3; v_call: TRBV21-1; cdr3_nt: TGTGCCAGCAGCAAAGGGCTGCCGGTCAGGGGCGCTGGAAACACCATATATTTT; cdr3_aa: CASSKGLPVRGAGNTIYF
cdr3_length: 15; d_call: TRBD1; clone_size: -; j_call: TRBJ2-2; v_call: TRBV11-3; cdr3_nt: TGTGCCAGCAGCTTGGGACAGGGGACCACCGGGGAGCTGTTTTTT; cdr3_aa: CASSLGQGTTGELFF
cdr3_length: 14; d_call: -; clone_size: -; j_call: TRBJ1-2; v_call: TRBV3-1/TRBV3-2; cdr3_nt: TGTGCCAGCAGCCCCCGAGATTCGATCTATGGCTACACCTTC; cdr3_aa: CASSPRDSIYGYTF
cdr3_length: 14; d_call: TRBD1; clone_size: -; j_call: TRBJ1-2; v_call: TRBV27; cdr3_nt: TGTGCCAGCAGTCCCCGGACAGGAAACTATGGCTACACCTTC; cdr3_aa: CASSPRTGNYGYTF
cdr3_length: 14; d_call: TRBD1; clone_size: -; j_call: TRBJ2-7; v_call: TRBV9; cdr3_nt: TGTGCCAGCAGCCTCACGACAGGGTCCTACGAGCAGTACTTC; cdr3_aa: CASSLTTGSYEQYF
cdr3_length: 12; d_call: -; clone_size: few; j_call: TRBJ2-3; v_call: TRBV7-2; cdr3_nt: TGTGCCAGCAGCTTATCAGCAGATACGCAGTATTTT; cdr3_aa: CASSLSADTQYF
cdr3_length: 15; d_call: -; clone_size: -; j_call: TRBJ1-4; v_call: TRBV27; cdr3_nt: TGTGCCAGCAGCCTGGGAGCAGGGGTCGCAGAAAAACTGTTTTTT; cdr3_aa: CASSLGAGVAEKLFF
cdr3_length: 12; d_call: -; clone_size: -; j_call: TRBJ2-3; v_call: TRBV2; cdr3_nt: TGTGCCAGCAGTCAGGACACAGATACGCAGTATTTT; cdr3_aa: CASSQDTDTQYF
cdr3_length: 13; d_call: -; clone_size: few; j_call: TRBJ2-7; v_call: TRBV9; cdr3_nt: TGTGCCAGCAGCCGTGGGCAGGACTACGAGCAGTACTTC; cdr3_aa: CASSRGQDYEQYF
cdr3_length: 15; d_call: TRBD1; clone_size: -; j_call: TRBJ1-1; v_call: TRBV28; cdr3_nt: TGTGCCAGCAGTTCGCCTTACAGGGGGGGAACTGAAGCTTTCTTT; cdr3_aa: CASSSPYRGGTEAFF
cdr3_length: 16; d_call: -; clone_size: -; j_call: TRBJ2-7; v_call: TRBV7-9; cdr3_nt: TGTGCCAGCAGCTCTCCATGGACAAGGAGCTCCTACGAGCAGTACTTC; cdr3_aa: CASSSPWTRSSYEQYF
cdr3_length: 17; d_call: TRBD1; clone_size: -; j_call: TRBJ1-5; v_call: TRBV27; cdr3_nt: TGTGCCAGCAGTCAAGGACAGGGGATGGGGAGCAATCAGCCCCAGCATTTT; cdr3_aa: CASSQGQGMGSNQPQHF
cdr3_length: 14; d_call: TRBD2; clone_size: -; j_call: TRBJ2-3; v_call: TRBV7-8; cdr3_nt: TGTGCCAGCAGCCCTATCACGGGAGGGGATACGCAGTATTTT; cdr3_aa: CASSPITGGDTQYF
cdr3_length: 15; d_call: TRBD2; clone_size: -; j_call: TRBJ2-1; v_call: TRBV28; cdr3_nt: TGTGCCAGCACCTGGACTAGCGGGAGCTACAATGAGCAGTTCTTC; cdr3_aa: CASTWTSGSYNEQFF
cdr3_length: 15; d_call: TRBD1; clone_size: -; j_call: TRBJ2-1; v_call: TRBV5-1; cdr3_nt: TGCGCCAGCAGCTTGGGGGGACAGGGTAGTGGTGAGCAGTTCTTC; cdr3_aa: CASSLGGQGSGEQFF
cdr3_length: 16; d_call: TRBD1; clone_size: -; j_call: TRBJ2-6; v_call: TRBV18; cdr3_nt: TGTGCCAGCTCACCGACAGGGAGCTCTGGGGCCAACGTCCTGACTTTC; cdr3_aa: CASSPTGSSGANVLTF
cdr3_length: 15; d_call: -; clone_size: -; j_call: TRBJ2-3; v_call: TRBV7-8; cdr3_nt: TGTGCCAGCAGCCTCGACAGAACTAGCACAGATACGCAGTATTTT; cdr3_aa: CASSLDRTSTDTQYF
cdr3_length: 16; d_call: -; clone_size: -; j_call: TRBJ1-5; v_call: TRBV7-8; cdr3_nt: TGTGCCAGCAGCTTGACGAGGGCCCTAAGCAATCAGCCCCAGCATTTT; cdr3_aa: CASSLTRALSNQPQHF
cdr3_length: 18; d_call: TRBD1; clone_size: -; j_call: TRBJ1-6; v_call: TRBV6-2/TRBV6-3; cdr3_nt: TGTGCCAGCAGCCTGGGACAGGCCCAGAGCTCCTATAATTCACCCCTCCACTTT; cdr3_aa: CASSLGQAQSSYNSPLHF
cdr3_length: 15; d_call: TRBD2; clone_size: -; j_call: TRBJ2-1; v_call: TRBV19; cdr3_nt: TGTGCCAGTAGTTTTAGTAGCGGGAGATGGGATGAGCAGTTCTTC; cdr3_aa: CASSFSSGRWDEQFF
cdr3_length: 13; d_call: -; clone_size: once; j_call: TRBJ1-1; v_call: TRBV15; cdr3_nt: TGTGCCACCAGAGAAGGCCAGGAATCTGAAGCTTTCTTT; cdr3_aa: CATREGQESEAFF
cdr3_length: 15; d_call: TRBD2; clone_size: -; j_call: TRBJ2-7; v_call: TRBV20-1; cdr3_nt: TGCAGTGCTAGTCCCGGGACTAGTCCTACCTACGAGCAGTACTTC; cdr3_aa: CSASPGTSPTYEQYF
cdr3_length: 13; d_call: -; clone_size: -; j_call: TRBJ1-1; v_call: TRBV4-1; cdr3_nt: TGCGCCAGCAGCCACCGGGGTGACACTGAAGCTTTCTTT; cdr3_aa: CASSHRGDTEAFF
cdr3_length: 11; d_call: -; clone_size: -; j_call: TRBJ1-2; v_call: TRBV12-3/TRBV12-4; cdr3_nt: TGTGCCAGCAGTTTTTCGGGTGGCTACACCTTC; cdr3_aa: CASSFSGGYTF
cdr3_length: 14; d_call: TRBD1; clone_size: once; j_call: TRBJ2-3; v_call: TRBV7-9; cdr3_nt: TGTGCCAGCAGGCCCGGACAGGGGGTAGATACGCAGTATTTT; cdr3_aa: CASRPGQGVDTQYF
cdr3_length: 15; d_call: -; clone_size: once; j_call: TRBJ2-2; v_call: TRBV7-9; cdr3_nt: TGTGCCAGCAGCCCGATCACAGGGAACACCGGGGAGCTGTTTTTT; cdr3_aa: CASSPITGNTGELFF
cdr3_length: 13; d_call: -; clone_size: -; j_call: TRBJ2-1; v_call: TRBV18; cdr3_nt: TGTGCCAGCTCAGCCGGACACACCAATGAGCAGTTCTTC; cdr3_aa: CASSAGHTNEQFF